Below are 23 T cell receptor beta chains sequenced from a single sample in a study of regulatory T cells in long-lasting Graves disease. Time point given: persistent/refractory GD, antithyroid drugs over 5 years with positive TRAb. Following extraction of RNA from PBMCs, that RNA was used to make the TCR library. Arm-PCR with iRepertoire HTBI primers amplified the CDR3 regions for these TCR beta libraries. TCRdb ran MiXCR on the multiplex PCR reads and lists one entry per CDR3 protein. The profile shows around 510,000 distinct CDR3 sequences, around 20% of them singletons. Here the sequenced sample was peripheral blood mononuclear cells (PBMCs), taken when the disease was refractory, from a patient treated with antithyroid drugs. The receptors were sampled from a female donor with Graves disease.

This chain joins TRBV6-1 and TRBJ2-2; TRBD2 matches 9 bases. Germline CDR1 and CDR2: MNHNS and SASEGT. The CDR3 has 18 residues. V dropped 8 bases and J dropped 4; count of bases not matched to a gene: 17. The CDR3, as DNA: TGTGCCAGCGTAACGGGCCTAGCGGGACCAAGTGGCACCGGGGAGCTGTTTTTT. Encoded protein: CASVTGLAGPSGTGELFF.

The V and J genes are TRBV20-1 and TRBJ2-3; D gene unclear. With 0 bases removed from V and 5 bases from J, the gap between germline ends came to 24 bases. Germline loops: CDR1 DFQATT, CDR2 SNEGSKA (reference sequence). The CDR3 has 18 amino acids. The CDR3 DNA follows: TGCAGTGCTAGAGAGAGGAGCAAGTGGATAAGTACCCAAGATACGCAGTATTTT. This sequence encodes CSARERSKWISTQDTQYF.

The V and J genes are TRBV29-1 and TRBJ2-7, with TRBD2 matching over 14 bases. Germline CDR1 reads SQVTM; CDR2 reads ANQGSEA. The CDR3 contains 14 residues. J gave up 5 bases and V 4 bases, and 4 bases lay outside the gene matches. CDR3 coding DNA: TGCAGCGTTGCCGGGACTAGCGGGAGTGACGAGCAGTACTTC. Translation: CSVAGTSGSDEQYF.

The chain is built from TRBV19 and TRBJ1-1; 9 bases are a match to TRBD1. The CDR3 sequence is 15 residues long. The V and J ends lost 2 bases and 1 base, in that order; junction bases with no gene match: 2. From germline, CDR1 is LNHDA and CDR2 SQIVND (reference sequence). The CDR3 region is CASSITGQGNTEAFF. Written as DNA, the CDR3 is TGTGCCAGTAGTATAACGGGACAGGGGAACACTGAAGCTTTCTTT. Looking up the rest from reference TRBV19 and TRBJ1-1 gives the full variable domain: DGGITQSPKYLFRKEGQNVTLSCEQNLNHDAMYWYRQDPGQGLRLIYYSQIVNDFQKGDIAEGYSVSREKKESFPLTVTSAQKNPTAFYLCASSITGQGNTEAFFGQGTRLTVV.

This clonotype has at least ten counts. DNA of the CDR3: TGTGCCAGCAGTTTGGAGGGGTCGGGTTCACCCCTCCACTTT. This encodes CASSLEGSGSPLHF. This chain uses TRBV12-3 or TRBV12-4 with TRBJ1-6; TRBD1 is a possible D gene (5 bases). The CDR3 has 14 residues. The ends were cut back, 3 bases at V and 9 bases at J, with 12 bases in the middle.

This clonotype has only a few counts. The gene calls are TRBV14 and TRBJ2-7; D remains unclear. The CDR3 runs to 12 residues. Germline V gene lookup returns CDR1 SGHDN and CDR2 FVKESK. V lost 3 bases to trimming and J lost 7 bases, with 10 bases between them. CDR3 in DNA: TGTGCCAGCAGCCATGGCCTGGAAGAGCAGTACTTC. Encoded protein: CASSHGLEEQYF.

This clonotype was seen many times. This sequence joins TRBV12-3 or TRBV12-4 and TRBJ2-7; D is ambiguous. The CDR3 is 11 residues long. Trimming stripped 6 bases from V and 5 bases from J, with 8 bases between. CDR3 in amino acids: CASRSGHEQYF. Written as DNA, the CDR3 is TGTGCCAGCAGATCAGGACACGAGCAGTACTTC.

This clonotype was found a few times. V and J are TRBV28 and TRBJ2-3; a possible D gene is TRBD1 (6 bases). Germline V gene sequence: CDR1 MDHEN, CDR2 SYDVKM. The CDR3 has 14 residues. V dropped 5 bases and J dropped 4 bases, with 13 bases sitting between them. The CDR3 sequence: CASSISGEPDTQYF. The CDR3 DNA sequence: TGTGCCAGCAGTATATCAGGGGAACCAGATACGCAGTATTTT.

This clonotype was seen at least ten times. This sequence joins TRBV24-1 and TRBJ2-3; possible D gene TRBD2, 6 bases. The CDR3 sequence is 19 residues long. The V end lost 0 bases, the J end lost 5 bases, and 23 bases lay between the germline ends. The germline V gene encodes CDR1 KGHDR and CDR2 SFDVKD. The CDR3 coding sequence is TGTGCCACCAGTGATTTGAAGGAGGGACCGGAGTGGGGGAAAGATACGCAGTATTTT. Translation gives CATSDLKEGPEWGKDTQYF.

The sample holds many counts of this clonotype. The gene calls are TRBV2 and TRBJ1-2; D gene ambiguous. The CDR3 is 10 amino acids. CDR1 SNHLY and CDR2 FYNNEI come from the germline V gene. The V end was cut by 3 bases, the J end by 10 bases, with 6 bases between. Here the CDR3 DNA reads TGTGCCAGCAGTGACCGCGCCTACACCTTC. It is translated as CASSDRAYTF.

The sample holds many counts of this clonotype. The gene calls are TRBV6-2 or TRBV6-3 and TRBJ1-2; D ambiguous. V was cut by 11 bases and J by 3 bases, with 10 bases left in between. The CDR3 totals 11 residues. Germline CDR1 reads MNHEY; CDR2 reads SVGEGT. CDR3 sequence reads: CAVRKDYGYTF. The CDR3 region has the DNA TGTGCCGTTCGCAAAGACTATGGCTACACCTTC.

Only a few counts were recorded for this clonotype. The V and J genes are TRBV6-5 and TRBJ2-5; D may match TRBD1 or TRBD2 (5 bases each). The CDR3 contains 14 residues. Deletions cut 4 bases from V and 0 bases from J, with 9 bases between. Germline lookup yields CDR1 MNHEY and CDR2 SVGAGI. The CDR3 DNA follows: TGTGCCAGCAGTTCCGGGGACCACCAAGAGACCCAGTACTTC. This codes for CASSSGDHQETQYF.

Ten or more counts support this clonotype. The J gene is TRBJ2-5, the V gene TRBV27; D assignment may be TRBD1 or TRBD2 (5 bases each). V lost 6 bases, J lost 2 bases, and 13 bases lay in between. There are 14 residues in the CDR3. Per the germline V gene, CDR1 is MNHEY and CDR2 is SMNVEV (reference sequence). Written as DNA, the CDR3 is TGTGCCAGCAGCCCTTGGGACGGGCAAGAGACCCAGTACTTC. Its protein is CASSPWDGQETQYF.

This clonotype was counted a few times. The gene calls are TRBV28 and TRBJ2-3; 7 nucleotides match TRBD2. The germline V gene has CDR1 MDHEN and CDR2 SYDVKM. Losses at the gene ends were 3 bases for V and 1 base for J; bases not matched to a gene: 16. The CDR3 is 19 amino acids. The CDR3 reads CASSFSASGLFLGTDTQYF. CDR3 DNA: TGTGCCAGCAGTTTCTCGGCTAGCGGTCTCTTTTTAGGCACAGATACGCAGTATTTT. Full variable domain (missing parts from reference TRBV28 and TRBJ2-3): DVKVTQSSRYLVKRTGEKVFLECVQDMDHENMFWYRQDPGLGLRLIYFSYDVKMKEKGDIPEGYSVSREKKERFSLILESASTNQTSMYLCASSFSASGLFLGTDTQYFGPGTRLTVL.

This clonotype was observed at least ten times. The chain recombines TRBV24-1 with TRBJ1-2; TRBD1 aligns across 7 bases. The CDR3 covers 17 residues. Trimming took 3 bases from V and 2 from J; bases not matched to a gene: 11. CDR1 is KGHDR, CDR2 SFDVKD, per germline. CDR3 nucleotides: TGTGCCACCAGTGATACCGATGTCATACAGGGGAACTATGGCTACACCTTC. Protein: CATSDTDVIQGNYGYTF.

Ten or more counts support this clonotype. The rearrangement links TRBV20-1 to TRBJ2-5, with unresolved D. Per germline, CDR1 DFQATT and CDR2 SNEGSKA (reference sequence). CDR3 length: 12 amino acids. The V end lost 0 bases, the J end lost 5 bases, and 7 bases lay between the germline ends. For the CDR3, the DNA is TGCAGTGCTAGAGACCTAGGGGAGACCCAGTACTTC. This sequence encodes CSARDLGETQYF.

This clonotype occurred many times. The V call is TRBV28, the J call TRBJ2-5, with TRBD2 identical over 7 bases. Trimming cost V 6 bases and J 2 bases; bases outside gene matches: 3. The CDR3 extends over 13 amino acids. From germline, CDR1 is MDHEN and CDR2 SYDVKM. DNA for the CDR3: TGTGCCAGCAGCTCACTAGCGCAAGAGACCCAGTACTTC. Translated: CASSSLAQETQYF. The whole variable domain, filled in from reference TRBV28 and TRBJ2-5, reads DVKVTQSSRYLVKRTGEKVFLECVQDMDHENMFWYRQDPGLGLRLIYFSYDVKMKEKGDIPEGYSVSREKKERFSLILESASTNQTSMYLCASSSLAQETQYFGPGTRLLVL.

This clonotype was observed many times. V is TRBV7-9 and J is TRBJ1-1, with D perhaps TRBD1 (6 bases). The V end lost 3 bases, the J end lost 4 bases, and 15 bases lay between the germline ends. The germline CDR1 and CDR2 sequences are SEHNR and FQNEAQ (reference sequence). The CDR3 length is 15 residues. CDR3 amino acids: CASSFLQTGTTEAFF. The CDR3 DNA reads as TGTGCCAGCAGCTTCCTCCAGACAGGCACCACTGAAGCTTTCTTT. Based on the CDR3 plus reference TRBV7-9 and TRBJ1-1, the full variable domain is DTGVSQNPRHKITKRGQNVTFRCDPISEHNRLYWYRQTLGQGPEFLTYFQNEAQLEKSRLLSDRFSAERPKGSFSTLEIQRTEQGDSAMYLCASSFLQTGTTEAFFGQGTRLTVV.

The genes are TRBV7-2 and TRBJ2-7; D is ambiguous. The CDR3 extends over 13 amino acids. Per germline, CDR1 SGHTA and CDR2 FQGNSA. The V gene lost 5 bases and the J gene lost 4 bases, with 12 bases spanning the gap. CDR3 coding DNA: TGTGCCAGCAGCGCCTCCGGAAAGTACGAGCAGTACTTC. It specifies CASSASGKYEQYF. Supplemented by reference TRBV7-2 and TRBJ2-7, the full variable domain reads GAGVSQSPSNKVTEKGKDVELRCDPISGHTALYWYRQSLGQGLEFLIYFQGNSAPDKSGLPSDRFSAERTGGSVSTLTIQRTQQEDSAVYLCASSASGKYEQYFGPGTRLTVT.

This clonotype was detected many times. The chain couples TRBV20-1 to TRBJ2-7; 9 bases fit TRBD1. J was trimmed by 5 bases and V by 0 bases; bases with no gene match: 5. The CDR3 runs 14 residues. Germline V gene sequence: CDR1 DFQATT, CDR2 SNEGSKA (reference sequence). CDR3 coding DNA: TGCAGTGCTAGAGACGGGACAGGGCTTCACGAGCAGTACTTC. Translating gives CSARDGTGLHEQYF.

This clonotype was seen at least ten times. The rearrangement joins TRBV6-2 or TRBV6-3 to TRBJ2-5, with 9 bases matching TRBD1. The length of the CDR3 is 15 residues. J was trimmed by 5 bases and V by 6 bases; bases with no gene match: 10. Germline V gene sequence: CDR1 MNHEY, CDR2 SVGEGT. The CDR3 coding sequence is TGTGCCAGCAGACGTCCCGGGACAGGGTCGGAGACCCAGTACTTC. Translation gives CASRRPGTGSETQYF.

This clonotype has only a few counts. The chain's CDR3 is CASASRRGEAFF. CDR3 DNA: TGTGCCAGCGCCTCTAGGCGCGGTGAAGCTTTCTTT. This sequence joins TRBV5-6 and TRBJ1-1; D gene ambiguous. V lost 7 bases, J lost 7 bases, and 14 bases lay in between. The CDR3 spans 12 residues. Looked up from germline, CDR1 is SGHDT and CDR2 is YYEEEE.

This chain links TRBV7-2 with TRBJ2-3; D might be TRBD1 (8 bases). Germline assignment: CDR1 SGHTA and CDR2 FQGNSA. Trimming stripped 2 bases from V and 1 base from J, with 13 bases between. The CDR3 spans 16 residues. Written as DNA, the CDR3 is TGTGCCAGCAGCTTAAGGACAGGGAGGGGCACAGATACGCAGTATTTT. This codes for CASSLRTGRGTDTQYF.